The subject of this entry is one TCR beta chain. This specimen belongs to a study of blood T cell repertoires in COVID-19. In the study overall: Acute and convalescent COVID-19 specimens originated in the United States, Italy and Spain. In each case, the material was cDNA or gDNA derived from T cells, B-cell-depleted T cells, or PBMCs.

In the authors' workflow: Using reference gene primer amplification, nucleated cell counts were estimated. Assay used: immunoSEQ multiplex PCR; TCRdb lists only in-frame clones, some missing. That table furnishes V, J and clone size, whereas the DNA furnished D and trimming. Here the sample spans about 140,000 clones, around nine tenths being singletons. Germline V gives CDR1 SGHKS, CDR2 YYEKEE (reference sequence). This CDR3 contains 16 residues. V trimming: 3 bases; J trimming: 2 bases; junction bases outside the gene matches: 5. The chain links TRBV5-5 to TRBJ2-3; TRBD1 aligns across 11 bases. This clonotype was sampled from a human donor in a cohort sampled during active COVID-19. The specimen was peripheral blood. CDR3 residues: CASSSGTGGTTDTQYF. DNA of the CDR3: TGTGCCAGCAGCTCCGGGACAGGGGGGACCACAGATACGCAGTATTTT.